Below are 21 T cell receptor beta chains sequenced from a single sample in a study of early T cells in non-severe SARS-CoV-2 infection (dated by TCRdb to the early 2020s). Library preparation used 5' RACE. The sample was run on a NextSeq 500. TCRdb ran its own pipeline on the public reads, namely fastp trimming at Q25 and MiXCR clone calling, and kept in-frame beta chains. Duplicate CDR3 protein sequences are folded into a single record with the most common DNA and genes. Recorded for this sample are fewer than 75,000 distinct CDR3 sequences; around 20% of them occurred a single time. The top ten constitute 16% of the sample. The sequenced sample was whole blood, obtained at baseline. Source of these receptors: an adult who was a healthcare worker with PCR-confirmed SARS-CoV-2 infection or an uninfected control (not recorded which).

The V call is TRBV20-1, the J call TRBJ1-5; 7 nucleotides match TRBD1. V was pared by 3 bases and J by 2 bases, with 7 bases of the junction left unmatched. The germline CDR1 and CDR2 sequences are DFQATT and SNEGSKA (reference sequence). CDR3 length: 15 amino acids. For the CDR3, the DNA is TGCAGTGCTAGCGCAGGGGGTCTAGGCAATCAGCCCCAGCATTTT. Its translation: CSASAGGLGNQPQHF.

In this sample, this clonotype turned up a few times. V usage is TRBV2 and J usage is TRBJ2-3, with a weak D call TRBD2 (5 bases). Germline lookup yields CDR1 SNHLY and CDR2 FYNNEI. This CDR3 region has 13 residues. CDR3 in DNA: TGTGCGGGCGGCGGGCTGCGCACAGATACGCAGTATTTT. This codes for CAGGGLRTDTQYF. Together with reference TRBV2 and TRBJ2-3, the CDR3 gives the full variable domain: EPEVTQTPSHQVTQMGQEVILRCVPISNHLYFYWYRQILGQKVEFLVSFYNNEISEKSEIFDDQFSVERPDGSNFTLKIRSTKLEDSAMYFCAGGGLRTDTQYFGPGTRLTVL.

V and J are TRBV9 and TRBJ2-7; TRBD1 matches 7 bases. This CDR3 is built from 17 residues. V was clipped by 3 bases and J by 7 bases; unmatched bases: 19. Germline-derived CDR1 and CDR2 are SGDLS and YYNGEE. CDR3 bases: TGTGCCAGCAGCGCCTCTCCCGGGTCAGGGGGTCTTATGGAGCAGTACTTC. Translation: CASSASPGSGGLMEQYF.

The V and J genes are TRBV3-1 and TRBJ2-7; D gene ambiguous. The CDR3 is 12 amino acids. The germline gives CDR1 LGHDT, CDR2 YNNKEL (reference sequence). Trimming took 1 base from V and 4 from J, leaving 5 bases between them. CDR3 amino acids: CASSQAGYEQYF. In DNA, the CDR3 is TGTGCCAGCAGCCAAGCCGGGTACGAGCAGTACTTC.

V and J are TRBV28 and TRBJ1-2; D might be TRBD1 (6 bases). The CDR3 has 13 amino acids. CDR1 is MDHEN and CDR2 is SYDVKM in the germline V gene. Trimming pared 8 bases from V and 5 bases from J, leaving 15 bases between. CDR3 nucleotides: TGTGCCAGCCAAAGGCCGGGGGCATATGGCTACACCTTC. Protein product: CASQRPGAYGYTF.

V and J are TRBV10-3 and TRBJ2-2; D is undetermined. The CDR3 runs to 13 residues. CDR1 is ENHRY and CDR2 is SYGVKD in the germline V gene. Trimming shortened V by 8 bases and J by 1 base, and 8 bases separated the two germline ends. CDR3 nucleotide sequence: TGTGCCATCGGATGGGAGAACACCGGGGAGCTGTTTTTT. It is translated as CAIGWENTGELFF.

This clonotype appeared a few times. The chain uses TRBV2 and TRBJ1-2, with unresolved D. Germline CDR1 is SNHLY and CDR2 is FYNNEI. The ends were cut back, 8 bases at V and 0 bases at J, with 10 bases in the middle. CDR3 size: 13 residues. CDR3 in DNA: TGTGCCAGCTACTATGACCCTAACTATGGCTACACCTTC. It is translated as CASYYDPNYGYTF.

This clonotype was seen only a few times. The rearrangement uses TRBV6-6 and TRBJ1-2; D unclear. Per the germline V gene, CDR1 is MNHNY and CDR2 is SVGAGI (reference sequence). The CDR3 is 13 amino acids. V was pared by 3 bases and J by 4 bases, with 9 bases between. The CDR3 spells CASSYDGTYGYTF. The CDR3 nucleotides are TGTGCCAGCAGTTATGACGGCACCTATGGCTACACCTTC.

This clonotype has just a few counts. The genes are TRBV6-5 and TRBJ2-5, with 7 bases identical to TRBD1. This CDR3 contains 14 residues. V lost 6 bases to trimming and J lost 2 bases; unmatched junction nucleotides: 6. Germline V gives CDR1 MNHEY, CDR2 SVGAGI. This chain's CDR3 is CASSPDRDQETQYF. The CDR3, as DNA: TGTGCCAGCAGCCCCGACAGGGATCAAGAGACCCAGTACTTC.

This clonotype has a count of ten or more. The rearrangement links TRBV3-1 to TRBJ2-5, with D unresolved. Germline V gene sequence: CDR1 LGHDT, CDR2 YNNKEL (reference sequence). The CDR3 loop spans 15 amino acids. Trimming removed 0 bases at V and 3 bases at J, with 11 bases between. The CDR3 DNA sequence: TGTGCCAGCAGCCAAGAGATGGGGTCCAAAGAGACCCAGTACTTC. This translates into CASSQEMGSKETQYF.

The J gene is TRBJ2-2, the V gene TRBV18; D is unclear. This CDR3 has 17 amino acids. Germline CDR1 KGHSH, CDR2 LQKENI. V was pared by 3 bases and J by 0 bases, with 14 bases between. The CDR3 sequence: CASSPMSSRANTGELFF. In DNA form, the CDR3 reads TGTGCCAGCTCACCTATGAGTTCCCGGGCGAACACCGGGGAGCTGTTTTTT.

The chain joins TRBV29-1 to TRBJ1-1; D remains unclear. Germline CDR1 and CDR2: SQVTM and ANQGSEA. There are 12 residues in the CDR3. The V end lost 2 bases, the J end lost 5 bases, and 9 bases lay between the germline ends. The CDR3 nucleotides are TGCAGCGTTGAACGATATGAAACTGAAGCTTTCTTT. Protein product: CSVERYETEAFF.

The J gene is TRBJ2-7, the V gene TRBV4-1, with D unresolved. V gave up 1 base and J gave up 2 bases, with 9 bases separating them. Germline V gives CDR1 MGHRA, CDR2 YSYEKL. This CDR3 region has 14 residues. The chain's CDR3 is CASSQAAGPYEQYF. For the CDR3, the DNA is TGCGCCAGCAGCCAAGCAGCTGGCCCCTACGAGCAGTACTTC.

This clonotype has more than one count but fewer than ten. CDR3 sequence: CASSITGGASDNEQFF. The CDR3 DNA reads TGTGCCAGTAGTATAACCGGGGGGGCTTCTGACAATGAGCAGTTCTTC. V usage is TRBV19 and J usage is TRBJ2-1; 8 bases map to TRBD2. There are 16 residues in the CDR3. J gave up 5 bases and V 2 bases, and 8 bases lay outside the gene matches. Per germline, CDR1 LNHDA and CDR2 SQIVND (reference sequence).

This sequence joins TRBV30 and TRBJ2-7; D is ambiguous. The CDR3 runs to 15 residues. V lost 0 bases, J lost 3 bases, and 15 bases lay in between. The germline CDR1 and CDR2 sequences are GTSNPN and SVGIG (reference sequence). CDR3 protein: CAWSVRPDAIYEQYF. CDR3 nucleotide sequence: TGTGCCTGGAGTGTACGACCAGACGCGATCTACGAGCAGTACTTC.

This clonotype was detected a few times. V gene TRBV10-1 combines with J gene TRBJ1-2; the match to TRBD1 covers 8 bases. This CDR3 is built from 17 residues. The germline gives CDR1 WNHNN, CDR2 SYGVQD (reference sequence). Trimming removed 3 bases from V and 1 base from J; junction bases left unmatched: 10. As DNA, the CDR3 is TGCGCCAGCAGTGACCCCCACCGGGACAGGAGTAACTATGGCTACACCTTC. Encoded protein: CASSDPHRDRSNYGYTF.

V usage is TRBV20-1 and J usage is TRBJ1-2; maybe TRBD1 (5 bases). Looked up from germline, CDR1 is DFQATT and CDR2 is SNEGSKA (reference sequence). V was clipped by 4 bases and J by 7 bases, with 19 bases between them. This CDR3 region has 14 residues. The CDR3 sequence is CSAKASPGLSGYTF. The DNA for the CDR3 is TGCAGTGCTAAAGCAAGCCCGGGGCTAAGTGGCTACACCTTC.

This clonotype was found a few times. This chain links TRBV7-6 with TRBJ1-1, with D perhaps matching TRBD1 (6 bases). Germline-derived CDR1 and CDR2 are SGHVS and FNYEAQ. Trimming stripped 5 bases from V and 3 bases from J, with 13 bases between. This CDR3 is built from 14 residues. The DNA for the CDR3 is TGTGCCAGCAGCCCATCGGGGGGCCACACTGAAGCTTTCTTT. It specifies CASSPSGGHTEAFF. The complete variable domain, with remaining parts taken from reference TRBV7-6 and TRBJ1-1, reads GAGVSQSPRYKVTKRGQDVALRCDPISGHVSLYWYRQALGQGPEFLTYFNYEAQQDKSGLPNDRFSAERPEGSISTLTIQRTEQRDSAMYRCASSPSGGHTEAFFGQGTRLTVV.

The chain links TRBV30 to TRBJ1-6; tentative D call: TRBD1 (5 bases). The V end lost 8 bases, the J end lost 7 bases, and 15 bases lay between the germline ends. There are 13 residues in the CDR3. In germline, CDR1 is GTSNPN, CDR2 SVGIG (reference sequence). The DNA of the CDR3 is TGTGCCGGGGCAGGTAACACGAATTCACCCCTCCACTTT. Translation: CAGAGNTNSPLHF.

The genes are TRBV11-1 and TRBJ1-1, with D hard to call. This CDR3 is 15 amino acids long. In germline, CDR1 is SGHAT, CDR2 FQDESV (reference sequence). With 6 bases removed from V and 0 bases from J, the gap between germline ends came to 14 bases. This CDR3 reads CASRGKPSMNTEAFF. DNA for the CDR3: TGTGCCAGCAGGGGAAAGCCTTCCATGAACACTGAAGCTTTCTTT.

This chain connects TRBV4-2 to TRBJ2-4, with D uncertain. This CDR3 is 13 amino acids long. The germline CDR1 and CDR2 sequences are LGHNA and YNFKEQ. V lost 5 bases and J 8 bases, leaving 13 bases between the germline ends. CDR3 DNA sequence: TGTGCCAGCAGCGATGGCCAGGCGGACATTCAGTACTTC. It encodes CASSDGQADIQYF.